These 23 T cell receptor beta chains were all obtained from the same sample, sequenced in a study of blood T cell repertoires in COVID-19 (dated by TCRdb to 2020 to 2022). Library preparation employed the immunoSEQ multiplex PCR assay. As stored in TCRdb, this immuneACCESS dataset retains in-frame rearrangements with V and J assigned. A fraction of the clones does not appear; measured against another copy, unresolved V genes explain less than half of the discrepancy, and the remainder lacks a known reason. The sample table contains 120,000 or so clones; only one count was recorded for around 87% of them. The ten largest clones take up 6% to 8.5% of the sample. Input material: peripheral blood. The receptors were sampled from a man aged 45-65 years with acute or convalescent COVID-19.

J is TRBJ2-3 and V is TRBV21-1; the D call TRBD2 from the table was never checked on the DNA. TRBV21-1 is classified as a pseudogene. The CDR3 loop spans 24 amino acids. The chain's CDR3 is CASSKFRGLAGGPRRNSSTDTQYF. CDR3 nucleotide sequence: TGTGCCAGCAGCAAATTTCGGGGGCTAGCGGGAGGGCCTAGACGGAATTCTAGCACAGATACGCAGTATTTT.

Here the CDR3 DNA reads TGTGCCAGCAGCCAAGGACTGGTCTACGAGCAGTACTTC. The encoded protein is CASSQGLVYEQYF. The chain joins TRBV4-2 to TRBJ2-7, with D unresolved. The ends were cut back, 1 base at V and 3 bases at J, with 7 bases in the middle. The CDR3 totals 13 residues. The germline CDR1 and CDR2 sequences are LGHNA and YNFKEQ.

This clone was seen only a few times. The V gene is TRBV2, the J gene TRBJ1-2; 10 bases line up with TRBD1. Trimming cost V 5 bases and J 8 bases; bases outside gene matches: 11. The germline V gene encodes CDR1 SNHLY and CDR2 FYNNEI. The CDR3 has 15 residues. The CDR3 bases are TGTGCCAGCAGTAAGGGGACAGGGGCTTCTAACGGCTACACCTTC. Translated, it gives CASSKGTGASNGYTF.

The chain is built from TRBV27 and TRBJ2-3; a possible D gene is TRBD2 (6 bases). The germline V and J ends were trimmed by 5 bases and 0 bases, with 15 bases remaining between them. The CDR3 has 16 residues. Germline assignment: CDR1 MNHEY and CDR2 SMNVEV (reference sequence). CDR3 amino acids: CASSAITGVSTDTQYF. Here the CDR3 DNA reads TGTGCCAGCAGTGCTATAACGGGGGTCAGCACAGATACGCAGTATTTT.

The rearrangement joins TRBV6-6 to TRBJ1-4; 9 bases map to TRBD1. From germline, CDR1 is MNHNY and CDR2 SVGAGI (reference sequence). The length of the CDR3 is 15 residues. V dropped 6 bases and J dropped 3; count of bases not matched to a gene: 5. The CDR3 sequence: CASRGWDRANEKLFF. Here the CDR3 DNA reads TGTGCCAGCAGGGGGTGGGACAGGGCTAATGAAAAACTGTTTTTT.

The gene calls are TRBV5-1 and TRBJ1-6; 10 bases are a match to TRBD1. The ends lost 4 bases at V and 8 bases at J; junction bases unmatched: 9. The CDR3 is 16 amino acids. Germline CDR1 reads SGHRS; CDR2 reads YFSETQ. The CDR3 sequence is CASSQHPGTGDSPLHF. The CDR3 DNA reads TGCGCCAGCAGCCAGCACCCCGGGACAGGGGATTCACCCCTCCACTTT.

The chain joins TRBV10-2 to TRBJ2-1; 9 bases fit TRBD2. This CDR3 has 16 amino acids. Germline V lookup: CDR1 WSHSY, CDR2 SAAADI. After removal of 2 bases from V and 5 bases from J, the junction contained 7 bases not matched to a gene. CDR3 amino acids: CASSEGGLARNNEQFF. The CDR3 DNA reads TGCGCCAGCAGTGAGGGTGGACTAGCGAGGAACAATGAGCAGTTCTTC.

V and J are TRBV24-1 and TRBJ2-2; TRBD1 aligns across 8 bases. The trim removed 0 bases at V and 5 bases at J, leaving 4 bases unmatched. CDR3 length equals 16 residues. Germline CDR1 reads KGHDR; CDR2 reads SFDVKD. CDR3 sequence: CATSDLNRGETGELFF. DNA of the CDR3: TGTGCCACCAGTGATTTGAACAGGGGGGAAACCGGGGAGCTGTTTTTT.

The chain carries TRBV13 and TRBJ2-1; 12 bases fit TRBD2. Germline values: CDR1 PRHDT, CDR2 FYEKMQ (reference sequence). Unmatched junction bases numbered 11, after V lost 2 bases and J lost 0 bases. This CDR3 is built from 20 residues. The CDR3 sequence: CASSLYSRTSGKSSYNEQFF. The CDR3 nucleotides read TGTGCCAGCAGCTTATATTCCCGGACTAGCGGGAAAAGCTCCTACAATGAGCAGTTCTTC.

The chain links TRBV30 to TRBJ1-2, with a weak D call TRBD1 (5 bases). Germline assignment: CDR1 GTSNPN and CDR2 SVGIG (reference sequence). The CDR3 loop spans 13 amino acids. V shed 0 bases and J shed 5 bases, with 10 bases lying between them. The CDR3 nucleotides are TGTGCCTGGAGTGTGAGCAGGGAATATGGCTACACCTTC. Protein sequence: CAWSVSREYGYTF.

The V gene is TRBV7-2, the J gene TRBJ2-7, with 7 bases fitting TRBD2. CDR1 is SGHTA and CDR2 is FQGNSA in the germline V gene. Germline trimming cut 5 bases from V and 0 bases from J; bases unmatched to any gene: 4. The CDR3 sequence is 14 residues long. DNA of the CDR3: TGTGCCAGCAGCAGCGGACTAGTCTCCTACGAGCAGTACTTC. Residues: CASSSGLVSYEQYF.

This rearrangement joins TRBV24-1 to TRBJ2-4; 9 nucleotides line up with TRBD1. V lost 4 bases, J lost 9 bases, and 12 bases stayed unmatched. Germline V CDR1 and CDR2: KGHDR, SFDVKD. This CDR3 comprises 16 residues. CDR3 nucleotides: TGTGCCACCAGTGACCCTCCCACAGGGGGCGCGGGCATTCAGTACTTC. Translating gives CATSDPPTGGAGIQYF.

This rearrangement joins TRBV27 to TRBJ1-4; D gene unclear. The CDR3 has 15 residues. Per the germline V gene, CDR1 is MNHEY and CDR2 is SMNVEV (reference sequence). V gave up 8 bases and J gave up 0 bases, with 13 bases separating them. The CDR3 loop reads CASRPPGATNEKLFF. DNA for the CDR3: TGTGCCAGCCGCCCTCCAGGTGCAACTAATGAAAAACTGTTTTTT.

V is TRBV30 and J is TRBJ2-1; 13 positions agree with TRBD2. The J segment lost 8 bases and the V segment lost 2 bases, leaving 12 bases of the junction unmatched. The germline V gene encodes CDR1 GTSNPN and CDR2 SVGIG (reference sequence). CDR3 size: 17 residues. DNA for the CDR3: TGTGCCTGGAGTTCCCAACGGACTAGCGGGAGTTTCGATGAGCAGTTCTTC. Translation: CAWSSQRTSGSFDEQFF.

The chain couples TRBV19 to TRBJ1-5, with no clear D. V was shortened by 5 bases and J by 4 bases, with 18 bases between the two germline ends. CDR3 length: 16 amino acids. The V gene's germline CDR1 is LNHDA and CDR2 SQIVND (reference sequence). The CDR3 DNA reads as TGTGCCAGTAGTGCGGGGATCCGGGGTGGGAATCAGCCCCAGCATTTT. Its protein is CASSAGIRGGNQPQHF.

The DNA for the CDR3 is TGTGCCATCAGTGATCGGGTCGGCTATGGCTACACCTTC. This gives the protein CAISDRVGYGYTF. V gene TRBV10-3 combines with J gene TRBJ1-2; no reliable D call. The CDR3 sequence is 13 residues long. V lost 3 bases and J lost 4, with 9 bases in between. Germline V lookup: CDR1 ENHRY, CDR2 SYGVKD.

This CDR3 is CASSVAGVRGYGYTF. In DNA form, the CDR3 reads TGTGCCAGCAGTGTAGCAGGGGTTCGAGGCTATGGCTACACCTTC. The chain couples TRBV6-6 to TRBJ1-2, with D perhaps TRBD1 (6 bases). The CDR3 contains 15 residues. Germline V gene lookup returns CDR1 MNHNY and CDR2 SVGAGI (reference sequence). Trimming removed 5 bases at V and 4 bases at J, with 17 bases between.

The V call is TRBV19, the J call TRBJ2-3; tentative D call: TRBD2 (6 bases). CDR1 LNHDA and CDR2 SQIVND come from the germline V gene (reference sequence). V was clipped by 2 bases and J by 3 bases, with 6 bases between them. This CDR3 comprises 13 residues. The CDR3: CASSILATDTQYF. CDR3 DNA: TGTGCCAGTAGTATACTAGCGACAGATACGCAGTATTTT.

The chain links TRBV25-1 to TRBJ1-2; D call uncertain. The V gene lost 2 bases and the J gene lost 6 bases, with 10 bases spanning the gap. The germline V gene encodes CDR1 MGHDK and CDR2 SYGVNS. This CDR3 spans 13 amino acids. The CDR3 nucleotides are TGTGCCAGCAGTGAAAAAGGGAGGGATGGCTACACCTTC. Translation: CASSEKGRDGYTF.

This chain uses TRBV27 with TRBJ2-1, with 11 bases lining up with TRBD2. The germline CDR1 and CDR2 sequences are MNHEY and SMNVEV (reference sequence). CDR3 length equals 16 residues. Trimming took 2 bases from V and 4 from J; bases not matched to a gene: 4. The CDR3 sequence is CASSLTTSGKYNEQFF. CDR3 bases: TGTGCCAGCAGTTTAACGACTAGCGGGAAGTACAATGAGCAGTTCTTC.

The chain has TRBV6-5 and TRBJ1-6; D is ambiguous. Trimming cost V 4 bases and J 3 bases, with 13 bases left between them. CDR3 length equals 16 residues. CDR1 is MNHEY, CDR2 SVGAGI, per germline. CDR3 amino acids: CASSSRTGNYNSPLHF. The CDR3 region has the DNA TGTGCCAGCAGTTCGCGGACGGGAAACTATAATTCACCCCTCCACTTT.

The genes are TRBV12-3 or TRBV12-4 and TRBJ2-7, with D possibly being TRBD2 (6 bases). V lost 7 bases and J lost 6, with 16 bases in between. The CDR3 covers 13 residues. The CDR3 nucleotides are TGTGCCAGCACCCAGCGGGCACTCTTCGAGCAGTACTTC. Its protein is CASTQRALFEQYF.

The chain links TRBV7-9 to TRBJ2-1; 9 nucleotides align to TRBD2. V lost 1 base and J lost 6; bases outside the gene matches: 7. Per the germline V gene, CDR1 is SEHNR and CDR2 is FQNEAQ (reference sequence). This CDR3 has 16 residues. In nucleotides, the CDR3 is TGTGCCAGCAGCTTAGACGGCGGGAGGGCCACCAATGAGCAGTTCTTC. Translated: CASSLDGGRATNEQFF. The full variable domain, in which reference TRBV7-9 and TRBJ2-1 provide the parts outside the CDR3, is DTGVSQNPRHKITKRGQNVTFRCDPISEHNRLYWYRQTLGQGPEFLTYFQNEAQLEKSRLLSDRFSAERPKGSFSTLEIQRTEQGDSAMYLCASSLDGGRATNEQFFGPGTRLTVL.